These 17 T cell receptor beta chains share one sample of origin, sequenced in a study of cytomegalovirus exposure and HLA in healthy donors. The data were produced by immunoSEQ multiplex PCR, yet TCRdb's version contains in-frame clones alone and is incomplete. The sample shows 100,000 to 120,000 clones, approximately 88% of them seen only once. The sequenced sample consisted of PBMCs. These receptors were collected from a woman aged 25-40 years in good health and CMV-seropositive.

The genes are TRBV5-6 and TRBJ2-5, with a possible D match to TRBD1 (6 bases). The CDR3 has 15 amino acids. The germline CDR1 and CDR2 sequences are SGHDT and YYEEEE. V gave up 0 bases and J gave up 4 bases, with 13 bases separating them. The DNA for the CDR3 is TGTGCCAGCAGCTTGGAAAGGGGCAGGGGAGAGACCCAGTACTTC. This gives the protein CASSLERGRGETQYF.

The V call is TRBV10-2, the J call TRBJ1-1; D possibly corresponds to TRBD1 (6 bases). The length of the CDR3 is 12 residues. Looked up from germline, CDR1 is WSHSY and CDR2 is SAAADI. The V gene lost 8 bases and the J gene lost 4 bases, with 11 bases spanning the gap. CDR3 DNA sequence: TGCGCCAGCGGGGGGGCGCTCACTGAAGCTTTCTTT. It is translated as CASGGALTEAFF.

J is TRBJ2-7 and V is TRBV6-6; 9 bases are a match to TRBD1. The germline gives CDR1 MNHNY, CDR2 SVGAGI (reference sequence). V lost 5 bases, J lost 3 bases, and 11 bases stayed unmatched. The CDR3 is made up of 16 amino acids. The CDR3 DNA reads as TGTGCCAGCAGTAATCCGGGACAGGGTATCGTCTACGAGCAGTACTTC. Translating gives CASSNPGQGIVYEQYF.

The CDR3 DNA is TGTGCCAGCAGTGTTGGCAGGTCGAGAGTTAATTCACCCCTCCACTTT. This sequence encodes CASSVGRSRVNSPLHF. The chain employs TRBV2 and TRBJ1-6, with no clear D. The CDR3 has 16 amino acids. Germline V lookup: CDR1 SNHLY, CDR2 FYNNEI. The V end lost 4 bases, the J end lost 6 bases, and 16 bases lay between the germline ends.

The J gene is TRBJ1-2, the V gene TRBV2; TRBD1 matches at 8 bases. The CDR3 sequence is 14 residues long. Trimming removed 7 bases from V and 2 bases from J; junction bases left unmatched: 6. Germline assignment: CDR1 SNHLY and CDR2 FYNNEI. This chain's CDR3 is CASKSRDRNYGYTF. The CDR3 bases are TGTGCCAGCAAATCGCGGGACAGGAACTATGGCTACACCTTC.

The chain joins TRBV5-1 to TRBJ2-1; D may be TRBD2 (6 bases). CDR1 is SGHRS and CDR2 is YFSETQ in the germline V gene. The CDR3 extends over 14 amino acids. The germline V and J ends were trimmed by 4 bases and 5 bases, with 13 bases remaining between them. As DNA, the CDR3 is TGCGCCAGCAGCGCGGGACTTATTGACAATGAGCAGTTCTTC. It translates to CASSAGLIDNEQFF.

The chain employs TRBV19 and TRBJ2-7; 8 bases are shared with TRBD1. The CDR3 sequence is 15 residues long. Per the germline V gene, CDR1 is LNHDA and CDR2 is SQIVND (reference sequence). Trimming removed 5 bases from V and 4 bases from J; junction bases left unmatched: 10. In nucleotides, the CDR3 is TGTGCCAGTAGTCCCCTGGGGGACAGGCTTTACGAGCAGTACTTC. This codes for CASSPLGDRLYEQYF.

The chain employs TRBV4-2 and TRBJ2-1, with TRBD2 identical over 7 bases. The CDR3 runs to 17 residues. From germline, CDR1 is LGHNA and CDR2 YNFKEQ. The junction had 9 bases not matched to a gene; V was cut back by 2 bases and J by 2 bases. The CDR3 nucleotides are TGTGCCAGCAGCCAAAAAACCGGACTAGTTCCCTACAATGAGCAGTTCTTC. It is translated as CASSQKTGLVPYNEQFF.

V and J are TRBV30 and TRBJ2-2, with D tentatively TRBD1 (6 bases). The V gene lost 0 bases and the J gene lost 5 bases, with 10 bases spanning the gap. CDR3 length equals 14 residues. From germline, CDR1 is GTSNPN and CDR2 SVGIG (reference sequence). CDR3 residues: CAWSVLQGTGELFF. DNA of the CDR3: TGTGCCTGGAGTGTACTGCAGGGGACCGGGGAGCTGTTTTTT.

The rearrangement links TRBV19 to TRBJ2-7, with a tentative D call TRBD1 (5 bases). The V end was cut by 3 bases, the J end by 2 bases, with 17 bases between. The CDR3 spans 16 residues. The germline V gene encodes CDR1 LNHDA and CDR2 SQIVND (reference sequence). CDR3 sequence (DNA): TGTGCCAGTAGTATCTCAAAGACAGTCGTAACCTACGAGCAGTACTTC. Its translation is CASSISKTVVTYEQYF.

The rearrangement links TRBV30 to TRBJ2-7; D may be TRBD2 (5 bases). Germline CDR1 reads GTSNPN; CDR2 reads SVGIG (reference sequence). V was clipped by 2 bases and J by 1 base, with 18 bases between them. The CDR3 runs to 16 residues. CDR3 DNA: TGTGCCTGGAGTATGGGAGACCCCCGGTCGTCCTACGAGCAGTACTTC. The encoded protein is CAWSMGDPRSSYEQYF.

This rearrangement joins TRBV4-2 to TRBJ2-1; weak D call: TRBD2 (6 bases). Trimming cost V 0 bases and J 5 bases, with 17 bases left between them. CDR3 length: 17 residues. CDR1 LGHNA and CDR2 YNFKEQ come from the germline V gene. The CDR3, as DNA: TGTGCCAGCAGCCAAGATGTCAGGCGCGGGGTGGACAATGAGCAGTTCTTC. Residues: CASSQDVRRGVDNEQFF.

This rearrangement joins TRBV4-3 to TRBJ1-1; perhaps TRBD1 as D (6 bases). CDR1 is LGHNA and CDR2 is YSLEER in the germline V gene. V was shortened by 1 base and J by 5 bases, with 11 bases between the two germline ends. This CDR3 spans 14 amino acids. CDR3 protein: CASSQAGGRTEAFF. The CDR3 DNA reads as TGCGCCAGCAGCCAAGCTGGGGGCAGAACTGAAGCTTTCTTT.

The rearrangement uses TRBV7-9 and TRBJ2-4; the D gene is possibly TRBD1 (5 bases). V lost 2 bases and J 3 bases, leaving 8 bases between the germline ends. Germline CDR1 is SEHNR and CDR2 is FQNEAQ (reference sequence). The CDR3 is made up of 14 amino acids. CDR3 nucleotide sequence: TGTGCCAGCAGCTTACCCGGACACAAAAACATTCAGTACTTC. This gives the protein CASSLPGHKNIQYF.

Only one count was recorded for this clone. The gene calls are TRBV4-3 and TRBJ2-1, with a weak D call TRBD2 (6 bases). The V end lost 4 bases, the J end lost 9 bases, and 13 bases lay between the germline ends. The CDR3 sequence is 13 residues long. Per germline, CDR1 LGHNA and CDR2 YSLEER. In nucleotides, the CDR3 is TGCGCCAGCAGCCTCTCCGGGGGAGGTGAGCAGTTCTTC. As protein: CASSLSGGGEQFF.

The chain is built from TRBV28 and TRBJ2-1; TRBD2 matches 12 bases. V was clipped by 5 bases and J by 12 bases; unmatched bases: 8. Germline CDR1 MDHEN, CDR2 SYDVKM. The CDR3 is made up of 14 amino acids. In DNA form, the CDR3 reads TGTGCCAGCAGTCCCCCGACTAGCGGGAGTGGGCAGTTCTTC. It specifies CASSPPTSGSGQFF.

This clone was observed a handful of times. The chain is built from TRBV10-3 and TRBJ2-7; 12 bases match TRBD1. V trimming: 8 bases; J trimming: 2 bases; junction bases outside the gene matches: 13. Germline lookup yields CDR1 ENHRY and CDR2 SYGVKD. There are 17 residues in the CDR3. The CDR3 DNA follows: TGTGCCATCCGCCGAGCTCCGGGACAGGGGGCCACCTACGAGCAGTACTTC. Protein: CAIRRAPGQGATYEQYF.